This TCR beta chain was recovered during a study of T-cell reconstitution after alpha-beta-depleted transplantation in children. It was with unique molecular identifiers that the TCRbeta library was prepared. TCRdb ran MiXCR on the PCR reads and lists one entry per CDR3 protein. Of 170,000 or so distinct CDR3 sequences listed, roughly 6.8% are singletons. CDR1 is LGHNA, CDR2 YNFKEQ, per germline. The length of the CDR3 is 14 residues. Trimming cost V 4 bases and J 2 bases, with 11 bases left between them. The table lists this clonotype with many counts. The chain recombines TRBV4-2 with TRBJ1-1, with D perhaps matching TRBD1 (6 bases). The TCR was taken from a human donor who donated a stem cell graft to a child with Wiskott-Aldrich syndrome. The sequencing here drew on PBMCs from the stem cell graft donor, taken from the stem cell graft. CDR3 protein: CASSRDTINTEAFF. The CDR3 DNA is TGTGCCAGCAGCCGGGACACCATTAACACTGAAGCTTTCTTT.